This T cell receptor (beta chain) was recorded in a study of human thymus T cells. With respect to this clone: Its antigen is undetermined.

Those donating were healthy Finnish infants in corrective surgery for congenital heart defects. Genomic DNA was extracted from every available blood leukocyte. V was cut by 6 bases and J by 8 bases, with 19 bases left in between. Per the germline V gene, CDR1 is MDHEN and CDR2 is SYDVKM. The CDR3 sequence is 15 residues long. General observations from the study: It looked as if thymic and blood repertoires used V and J genes in a biased way.

Measured with immunoSEQ multiplex PCR; TCRdb has only the in-frame clones, and not every one. The table lists some 44,000 clones, more than 85% of them singletons. The TCR was taken from a girl less than two years old with a congenital heart defect but otherwise immunologically healthy. The chain has TRBV28 and TRBJ1-4, with D possibly matching TRBD1 (6 bases). Sequencing was done on a sample of blood. This chain's CDR3 is CASSSNRENPEKLFF. In nucleotides, the CDR3 is TGTGCCAGCAGCAGCAACAGGGAAAACCCGGAAAAACTGTTTTTT.